These 20 T cell receptor beta chains were sequenced from one sample in a study of preoperative IRX-2 immunotherapy in early breast cancer. Treatment indicated: preoperative locoregional IRX-2 cytokine immunotherapy. Method: immunoSEQ multiplex PCR; TCRdb's copy keeps in-frame clones and lacks some. This sample has 25,000 or so clones, with 80% to 90% found just once. The sample in question was tumor tissue, obtained after IRX-2 immunotherapy. The receptors originated from a human donor with breast cancer.

V is TRBV11-2 and J is TRBJ2-7; D gene ambiguous. The V gene's germline CDR1 is SGHAT and CDR2 FQNNGV. V was shortened by 5 bases and J by 4 bases, with 9 bases between the two germline ends. This CDR3 region has 12 residues. The CDR3 sequence is CASSAPGYEQYF. In DNA, the CDR3 is TGTGCCAGCAGCGCCCCCGGGTACGAGCAGTACTTC.

J is TRBJ1-5 and V is TRBV11-2, with D unclear. There are 15 residues in the CDR3. Per germline, CDR1 SGHAT and CDR2 FQNNGV. V lost 0 bases and J 7 bases, leaving 13 bases between the germline ends. The CDR3 spells CASSLDSAGGQPQHF. DNA for the CDR3: TGTGCCAGCAGCTTAGATAGCGCGGGCGGACAGCCCCAGCATTTT.

The V gene is TRBV28, the J gene TRBJ1-5, with TRBD1 matching over 8 bases. V lost 7 bases to trimming and J lost 0 bases; unmatched junction nucleotides: 14. CDR1 and CDR2 from the germline V gene are MDHEN and SYDVKM. The CDR3 sequence is 18 residues long. This CDR3 is CASIPDRAEVYSNQPQHF. CDR3 nucleotides: TGTGCCAGCATTCCGGACAGGGCAGAGGTATATAGCAATCAGCCCCAGCATTTT.

V is TRBV19 and J is TRBJ1-2; D gene uncertain. The V and J ends lost 3 bases and 4 bases respectively, with 6 bases between them. This CDR3 contains 12 residues. Germline-derived CDR1 and CDR2 are LNHDA and SQIVND (reference sequence). DNA of the CDR3: TGTGCCAGTAGTATGACCGGCTATGGCTACACCTTC. Protein product: CASSMTGYGYTF.

Remarks on this clone: This sample includes further DNA sequences coding for the same CDR3. The chain recombines TRBV28 with TRBJ1-4; TRBD1 agrees at 8 bases. The CDR3 is made up of 14 amino acids. Trimming at V came to 5 bases and at J to 8 bases, leaving 7 bases not matched to a gene. The V gene's germline CDR1 is MDHEN and CDR2 SYDVKM. CDR3 nucleotides: TGTGCCAGCAGTAGAGGACAGGGCAGGGAAAAACTGTTTTTT. As protein: CASSRGQGREKLFF.

This clone was counted a single time. The chain is built from TRBV29-1 and TRBJ2-5, with D perhaps TRBD2 (7 bases). V was cut by 7 bases and J by 4 bases, with 13 bases left in between. The CDR3 totals 12 residues. Germline V gives CDR1 SQVTM, CDR2 ANQGSEA. CDR3 DNA: TGCAGCGGAGAAGGGGGGGGAGAGACCCAGTACTTC. Translating it yields CSGEGGGETQYF.

The genes are TRBV19 and TRBJ1-2, with D possibly TRBD1 on 5 matching bases. Deletions cut 6 bases from V and 13 bases from J, with 24 bases between. CDR3 length: 14 amino acids. Germline V gene lookup returns CDR1 LNHDA and CDR2 SQIVND (reference sequence). The CDR3 spells CASSQRPGVLRTTF. CDR3 sequence (DNA): TGTGCCAGTAGCCAAAGACCGGGGGTCCTAAGAACCACCTTC.

This clone was observed once. The chain recombines TRBV6-5 with TRBJ2-5; weak D call: TRBD2 (5 bases). Germline CDR1 reads MNHEY; CDR2 reads SVGAGI. The V end was cut by 0 bases, the J end by 0 bases, with 8 bases between. This CDR3 contains 15 residues. The CDR3 DNA is TGTGCCAGCAGTTACTCTAGCGCCTACCAAGAGACCCAGTACTTC. Its protein product is CASSYSSAYQETQYF.

The rearrangement links TRBV14 to TRBJ2-1; D may be TRBD2 (6 bases). The CDR3 extends over 15 amino acids. The germline V gene encodes CDR1 SGHDN and CDR2 FVKESK. V lost 1 base, J lost 9 bases, and 16 bases lay in between. CDR3 coding DNA: TGTGCCAGCAGCCAAGCTTCAGGAGGGACGGGTGAGCAGTTCTTC. This translates into CASSQASGGTGEQFF.

The chain recombines TRBV5-6 with TRBJ2-1, with 13 bases matching TRBD2. The CDR3 contains 13 residues. The germline CDR1 and CDR2 sequences are SGHDT and YYEEEE. V was pared by 3 bases and J by 10 bases, with 1 base of the junction left unmatched. The CDR3 reads CASSWGLAGEQFF. For the CDR3, the DNA is TGTGCCAGCAGCTGGGGACTAGCGGGGGAGCAGTTCTTC.

The chain employs TRBV6-5 and TRBJ1-5, with D possibly matching TRBD1 (5 bases). Germline V lookup: CDR1 MNHEY, CDR2 SVGAGI. V lost 6 bases and J lost 7, with 19 bases in between. The CDR3 contains 15 residues. CDR3 in amino acids: CASSEDLRRGQPQHF. For the CDR3, the DNA is TGTGCCAGCAGCGAGGACCTAAGGAGGGGACAGCCCCAGCATTTT.

The gene calls are TRBV12-2 and TRBJ1-4; the table names TRBD1, a call not compared with the DNA. TRBV12-2 represents a pseudogene. CDR3 length: 18 amino acids. The DNA of the CDR3 is TGTGCAAGTCGCTTAGTTCCGGGACAGGGGGCGCGGTGGGAAAAACTGTTTTTT. Translating it yields CASRLVPGQGARWEKLFF.

The chain couples TRBV7-6 to TRBJ2-1; 8 positions agree with TRBD1. The germline gives CDR1 SGHVS, CDR2 FNYEAQ. The length of the CDR3 is 15 residues. Trimming at V came to 11 bases and at J to 7 bases, leaving 16 bases not matched to a gene. CDR3 bases: TGTGCCTCCTCTATACGGGGCAGGGGGCCTAATGAGCAGTTCTTC. Its protein is CASSIRGRGPNEQFF.

The gene calls are TRBV5-4 and TRBJ2-3; no firm D call. The CDR3 extends over 13 amino acids. The germline gives CDR1 SGHNT, CDR2 YYREEE (reference sequence). V dropped 0 bases and J dropped 2 bases, with 4 bases sitting between them. The CDR3, as DNA: TGTGCCAGCAGCTTGGGCCACACAGATACGCAGTATTTT. It specifies CASSLGHTDTQYF.

The chain couples TRBV5-1 to TRBJ2-3; D gene unclear. Germline V gene data show CDR1 as SGHRS and CDR2 as YFSETQ. V lost 3 bases to trimming and J lost 1 base, with 9 bases between them. The CDR3 contains 14 residues. The chain's CDR3 is CASSYLDRTDTQYF. The CDR3 bases are TGCGCCAGCAGCTACCTGGACCGCACAGATACGCAGTATTTT.

The chain is built from TRBV27 and TRBJ2-7; TRBD2 matches 10 bases. V dropped 6 bases and J dropped 2; count of bases not matched to a gene: 4. CDR3 length equals 14 residues. From germline, CDR1 is MNHEY and CDR2 SMNVEV (reference sequence). CDR3 region: CASSRSGRAYEQYF. The CDR3 bases are TGTGCCAGCAGCCGAAGCGGGAGGGCCTACGAGCAGTACTTC.

CDR3 sequence (DNA): TGTGCCAGCAGTTCCCAGGCGAACACTGAAGCTTTCTTT. As protein: CASSSQANTEAFF. The genes are TRBV6-5 and TRBJ1-1, with D unresolved. CDR1 MNHEY and CDR2 SVGAGI come from the germline V gene. The CDR3 loop spans 13 amino acids. Trimming pared 4 bases from V and 1 base from J, leaving 7 bases between.

In its sample, this clone was seen once. The V and J genes are TRBV9 and TRBJ1-5; no clear D. The V and J ends lost 3 bases and 5 bases respectively, with 9 bases between them. CDR3 length equals 13 residues. Germline V gives CDR1 SGDLS, CDR2 YYNGEE. CDR3 sequence (DNA): TGTGCCAGCAGCGAAGACGCGCATCAGCCCCAGCATTTT. Its protein product is CASSEDAHQPQHF.

This chain links TRBV28 with TRBJ1-3; D gene uncertain. The CDR3 has 12 amino acids. The ends were cut back, 8 bases at V and 7 bases at J, with 12 bases in the middle. Germline CDR1 reads MDHEN; CDR2 reads SYDVKM. In nucleotides, the CDR3 is TGTGCCAGCGGAGTATCTAGGAACACCATATATTTT. As protein: CASGVSRNTIYF.

The CDR3, as DNA: TGCGCCAGCTCCACCGACGGATACAATGAGCAGTTCTTC. It yields the protein CASSTDGYNEQFF. This chain joins TRBV10-1 and TRBJ2-1; D unresolved. There are 13 residues in the CDR3. The V and J ends lost 8 bases and 4 bases respectively, with 12 bases between them. Germline loops: CDR1 WNHNN, CDR2 SYGVQD (reference sequence).